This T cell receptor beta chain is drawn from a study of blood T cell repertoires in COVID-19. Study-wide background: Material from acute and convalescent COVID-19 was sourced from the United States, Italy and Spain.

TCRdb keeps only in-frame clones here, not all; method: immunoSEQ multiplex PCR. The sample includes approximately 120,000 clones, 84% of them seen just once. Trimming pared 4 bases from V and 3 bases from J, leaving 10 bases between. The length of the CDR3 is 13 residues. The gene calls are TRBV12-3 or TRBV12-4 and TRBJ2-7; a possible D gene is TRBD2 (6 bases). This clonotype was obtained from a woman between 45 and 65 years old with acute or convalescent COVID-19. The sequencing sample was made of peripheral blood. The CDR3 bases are TGTGCCAGCAGTTACGGCGGGGACTACGAGCAGTACTTC. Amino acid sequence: CASSYGGDYEQYF.